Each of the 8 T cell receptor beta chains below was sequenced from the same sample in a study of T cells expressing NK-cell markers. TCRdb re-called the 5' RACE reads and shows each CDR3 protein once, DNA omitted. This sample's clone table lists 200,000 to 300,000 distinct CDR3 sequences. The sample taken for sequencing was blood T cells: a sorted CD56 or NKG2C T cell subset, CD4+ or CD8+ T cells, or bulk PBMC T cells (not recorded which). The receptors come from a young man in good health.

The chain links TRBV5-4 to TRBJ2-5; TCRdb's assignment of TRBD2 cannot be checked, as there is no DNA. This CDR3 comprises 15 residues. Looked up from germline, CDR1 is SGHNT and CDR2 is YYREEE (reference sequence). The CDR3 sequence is CASSLTLGDEETQYF.

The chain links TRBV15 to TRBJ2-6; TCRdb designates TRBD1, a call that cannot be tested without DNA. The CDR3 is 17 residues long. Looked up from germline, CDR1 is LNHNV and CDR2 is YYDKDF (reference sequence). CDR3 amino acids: CATSRAPAGSGANVLTF. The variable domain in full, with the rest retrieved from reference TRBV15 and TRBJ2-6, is DAMVIQNPRYQVTQFGKPVTLSCSQTLNHNVMYWYQQKSSQAPKLLFHYYDKDFNNEADTPDNFQSRRPNTSFCFLDIRSPGLGDTAMYLCATSRAPAGSGANVLTFGAGSRLTVL.

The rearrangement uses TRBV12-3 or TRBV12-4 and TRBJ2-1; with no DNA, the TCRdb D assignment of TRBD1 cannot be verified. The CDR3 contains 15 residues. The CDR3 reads CASREGQGNYNEQFF.

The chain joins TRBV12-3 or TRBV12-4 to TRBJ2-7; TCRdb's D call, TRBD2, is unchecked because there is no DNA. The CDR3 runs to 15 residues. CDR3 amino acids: CASSLYSGRTDEQYF.

The CDR3 loop is CSARAPVSSYNEQFF. V is TRBV20-1 and J is TRBJ2-1; TCRdb outputs TRBD1, but without DNA this stays unchecked. CDR3 length: 15 amino acids. Germline values: CDR1 DFQATT, CDR2 SNEGSKA (reference sequence).

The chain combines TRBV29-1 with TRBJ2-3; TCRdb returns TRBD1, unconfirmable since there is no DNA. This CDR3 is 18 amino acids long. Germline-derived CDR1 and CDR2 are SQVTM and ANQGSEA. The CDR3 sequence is CSVEDVVDRTLRRDTQYF.

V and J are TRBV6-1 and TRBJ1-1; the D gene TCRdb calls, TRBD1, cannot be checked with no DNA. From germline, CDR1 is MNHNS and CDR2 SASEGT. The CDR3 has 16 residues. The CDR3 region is CASSPGTGPLDTEAFF.

The CDR3 loop is CASSSSGTESYEQYF. The chain recombines TRBV5-1 with TRBJ2-7; TCRdb lists TRBD1, though no DNA is available to test this call. CDR3 length equals 15 residues. CDR1 is SGHRS, CDR2 YFSETQ, per germline.